Shown below are 11 T cell receptor beta chains from a single sample sequenced in a study of blood T cell repertoires in COVID-19. Libraries were prepared by immunoSEQ multiplex PCR; TCRdb keeps only in-frame clonotypes and omits some of them. The sample carries 55,000 to 70,000 clones, nearly 90% recorded once. The sample taken for sequencing was peripheral blood. Every receptor here comes from a woman aged 50 to 60 with COVID-19, enrolled during active disease.

V is TRBV6-5 and J is TRBJ1-3, with a weak D call TRBD1 (5 bases). CDR1 is MNHEY, CDR2 SVGAGI, per germline. V lost 6 bases to trimming and J lost 2 bases, with 11 bases between them. The CDR3 is made up of 14 amino acids. The CDR3 reads CASSPGGTGNTIYF. DNA of the CDR3: TGTGCCAGCAGCCCGGGGGGTACTGGAAACACCATATATTTT.

The chain links TRBV19 to TRBJ1-2; weak D call: TRBD1 (6 bases). This CDR3 has 15 amino acids. V gave up 4 bases and J gave up 5 bases, with 17 bases separating them. The germline V gene has CDR1 LNHDA and CDR2 SQIVND (reference sequence). CDR3 nucleotides: TGTGCCAGTAGTAGGACAGCTACATTGAGATATGGCTACACCTTC. Its protein product is CASSRTATLRYGYTF.

The V and J genes are TRBV10-3 and TRBJ1-1; weak D call: TRBD1 (6 bases). The V gene lost 0 bases and the J gene lost 6 bases, with 11 bases spanning the gap. The V gene's germline CDR1 is ENHRY and CDR2 SYGVKD. This CDR3 contains 14 residues. The DNA for the CDR3 is TGTGCCATCAGTGAGTCGGGGGGGGGCCCTGAAGCTTTCTTT. It yields the protein CAISESGGGPEAFF.

The chain combines TRBV19 with TRBJ2-4; D is unclear. Germline V gene data show CDR1 as LNHDA and CDR2 as SQIVND (reference sequence). V was clipped by 4 bases and J by 4 bases, with 11 bases between them. This CDR3 has 14 residues. The CDR3 reads CASSSVSRKNIQYF. The CDR3 DNA reads as TGTGCCAGTAGTAGTGTTAGCAGAAAAAACATTCAGTACTTC.

This clone appeared a single time. The chain links TRBV5-6 to TRBJ2-5, with 7 bases fitting TRBD2. Losses at the gene ends were 2 bases for V and 3 bases for J; bases not matched to a gene: 7. Per the germline V gene, CDR1 is SGHDT and CDR2 is YYEEEE. CDR3 length: 15 residues. The DNA for the CDR3 is TGTGCCAGCAGCTTAATTAGCGGGTCTAAAGAGACCCAGTACTTC. Amino acid sequence: CASSLISGSKETQYF.

The chain recombines TRBV10-3 with TRBJ2-1; 7 bases are a match to TRBD2. Germline CDR1 ENHRY, CDR2 SYGVKD. The length of the CDR3 is 14 residues. The V and J ends lost 6 bases and 3 bases, in that order; junction bases with no gene match: 5. The CDR3 here is CAIRSGEFYNEQFF. The CDR3, as DNA: TGTGCCATCAGGAGCGGGGAATTCTACAATGAGCAGTTCTTC.

As DNA, the CDR3 is TGTGCCAGCTCAGAACCCCGGACAGGGCGTAACGAGCAGTACTTC. This codes for CASSEPRTGRNEQYF. This sequence joins TRBV18 and TRBJ2-7; 8 bases align to TRBD1. This CDR3 spans 15 amino acids. Trimming removed 5 bases from V and 5 bases from J; junction bases left unmatched: 11. Germline V gives CDR1 KGHSH, CDR2 LQKENI.

This clone was recorded once. V usage is TRBV5-1 and J usage is TRBJ2-7; D unclear. The CDR3 covers 13 residues. With 4 bases removed from V and 4 bases from J, the gap between germline ends came to 12 bases. Per the germline V gene, CDR1 is SGHRS and CDR2 is YFSETQ. CDR3 sequence reads: CASSPSISYEQYF. The CDR3 DNA sequence: TGCGCCAGCAGCCCCTCTATATCATACGAGCAGTACTTC.

The J gene is TRBJ2-1, the V gene TRBV7-9; tentative D call: TRBD1 (6 bases). The germline CDR1 and CDR2 sequences are SEHNR and FQNEAQ (reference sequence). The V end lost 6 bases, the J end lost 10 bases, and 13 bases lay between the germline ends. The CDR3 totals 12 residues. CDR3 amino acids: CASSPTGWEQFF. In DNA, the CDR3 is TGTGCCAGCAGTCCAACAGGGTGGGAGCAGTTCTTC.

The chain recombines TRBV6-6 with TRBJ1-3; TRBD1 matches 8 bases. The V gene's germline CDR1 is MNHNY and CDR2 SVGAGI (reference sequence). The V and J ends lost 6 bases and 4 bases, in that order; junction bases with no gene match: 8. The CDR3 consists of 15 residues. CDR3 bases: TGTGCCAGCAGCATAGGACAGGGTGGCGGAAACACCATATATTTT. Translating it yields CASSIGQGGGNTIYF.

J is TRBJ2-5 and V is TRBV2; 9 nucleotides match TRBD2. This CDR3 has 13 residues. CDR1 SNHLY and CDR2 FYNNEI come from the germline V gene. The ends lost 6 bases at V and 5 bases at J; junction bases unmatched: 4. The CDR3 loop reads CASRLAGEETQYF. The CDR3, as DNA: TGTGCCAGCAGGTTAGCGGGAGAGGAGACCCAGTACTTC.